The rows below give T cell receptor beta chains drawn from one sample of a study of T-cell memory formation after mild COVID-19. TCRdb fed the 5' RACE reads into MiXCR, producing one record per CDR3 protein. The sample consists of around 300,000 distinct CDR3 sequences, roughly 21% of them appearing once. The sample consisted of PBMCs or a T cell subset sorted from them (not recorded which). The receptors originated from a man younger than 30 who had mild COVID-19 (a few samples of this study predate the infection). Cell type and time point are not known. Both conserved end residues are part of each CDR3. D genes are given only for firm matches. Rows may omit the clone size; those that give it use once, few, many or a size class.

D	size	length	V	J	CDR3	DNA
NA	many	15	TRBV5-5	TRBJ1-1	CASSLGAPGGTEAFF	TGTGCCAGCAGCTTGGGGGCGCCCGGTGGTACTGAAGCTTTCTTT
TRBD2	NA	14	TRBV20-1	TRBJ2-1	CTPGSGGFKNEQFF	TGCACCCCTGGGTCGGGGGGGTTCAAGAATGAGCAGTTCTTC
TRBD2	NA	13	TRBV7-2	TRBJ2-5	CASSLNSGETQYF	TGTGCCAGCAGCTTAAATAGCGGGGAGACCCAGTACTTC
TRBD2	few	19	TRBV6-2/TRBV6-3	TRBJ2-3	CASSYGASGRVLSTDTQYF	TGTGCCAGCAGTTACGGGGCTAGCGGGAGAGTTCTCAGCACAGATACGCAGTATTTT
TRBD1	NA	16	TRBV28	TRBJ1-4	CASSSTSKTGSEKLFF	TGTGCCAGCAGTTCCACATCTAAGACAGGGTCGGAAAAACTGTTTTTT
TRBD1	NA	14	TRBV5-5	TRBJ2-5	CASSSQGAGETQYF	TGTGCCAGCAGCTCACAGGGGGCGGGAGAGACCCAGTACTTC
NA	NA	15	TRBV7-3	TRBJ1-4	CASSLSGTTNEKLFF	TGTGCCAGCAGCCTCTCGGGGACAACTAATGAAAAACTGTTTTTT
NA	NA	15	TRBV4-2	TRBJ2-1	CASSQGRTVLNEQFF	TGTGCCAGCAGCCAAGGTAGGACAGTTCTCAATGAGCAGTTCTTC
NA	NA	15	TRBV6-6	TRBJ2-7	CASSSAQRSSYEQYF	TGTGCCAGCAGTTCGGCCCAGCGGAGCTCCTACGAGCAGTACTTC
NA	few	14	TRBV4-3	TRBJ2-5	CASSQVIQQETQYF	TGCGCCAGCAGCCAAGTGATTCAACAAGAGACCCAGTACTTC
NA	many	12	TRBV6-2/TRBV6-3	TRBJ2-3	CASSSRVHTQYF	TGTGCCAGCAGTTCGAGGGTCCATACGCAGTATTTT
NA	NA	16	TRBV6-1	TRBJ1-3	CASSEAHGAGGNTIYF	TGTGCCAGCAGTGAAGCCCACGGGGCAGGTGGAAACACCATATATTTT
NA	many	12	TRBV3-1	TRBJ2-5	CASSPTERTQYF	TGTGCCAGCAGCCCTACAGAAAGGACCCAGTACTTC
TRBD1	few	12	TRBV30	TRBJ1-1	CAWKRQGREAFF	TGTGCCTGGAAGAGACAGGGACGGGAAGCTTTCTTT
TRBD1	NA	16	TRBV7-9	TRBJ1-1	CASSPRTGVSNTEAFF	TGTGCCAGCAGCCCACGGACAGGGGTATCGAACACTGAAGCTTTCTTT
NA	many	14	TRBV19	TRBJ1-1	CASRDGGRNTEAFF	TGTGCCAGTAGAGACGGCGGCCGGAACACTGAAGCTTTCTTT